One and the same sample provided the 25 T cell receptor beta chains below, sequenced in a study of blood T cell repertoires in COVID-19. The repertoire was sequenced with immunoSEQ multiplex PCR; TCRdb's copy has only in-frame clones and lacks some. The table lists under 300,000 clones, less than 90% of them singletons. Source material: peripheral blood. All receptors derive from a woman in her twenties or thirties with COVID-19, enrolled during active disease.

The chain links TRBV5-4 to TRBJ2-1; 9 nucleotides match TRBD2. CDR3 length equals 14 residues. Germline loops: CDR1 SGHNT, CDR2 YYREEE (reference sequence). V gave up 4 bases and J gave up 13 bases; unmatched junction bases: 12. The CDR3 DNA reads TGTGCCAGCAGCCTCCGTGAGACTAGCGGATATCAGTTCTTC. It specifies CASSLRETSGYQFF.

The rearrangement uses TRBV7-9 and TRBJ1-6, with TRBD1 matching over 8 bases. The length of the CDR3 is 15 residues. CDR1 and CDR2 (germline): SEHNR, FQNEAQ (reference sequence). Unmatched junction bases numbered 12, after V lost 3 bases and J lost 14 bases. The CDR3 spells CASSFHRGGVVALHF. The CDR3, as DNA: TGTGCCAGCAGCTTCCACAGGGGGGGCGTAGTCGCCCTCCACTTT.

This clone was found once. This chain links TRBV19 with TRBJ1-1; TRBD1 is a possible D gene (5 bases). V was trimmed by 7 bases and J by 0 bases, leaving 15 bases between them. CDR3 length equals 15 residues. Germline loops: CDR1 LNHDA, CDR2 SQIVND (reference sequence). The CDR3 loop is CASMWGDLMNTEAFF. CDR3 bases: TGTGCCAGTATGTGGGGGGATCTCATGAACACTGAAGCTTTCTTT.

This chain links TRBV5-6 with TRBJ1-5, with 9 nucleotides matching TRBD1. In germline, CDR1 is SGHDT, CDR2 YYEEEE. The length of the CDR3 is 15 residues. Trimming took 2 bases from V and 7 from J; bases not matched to a gene: 7. As DNA, the CDR3 is TGTGCCAGCAGCTTCTGGACAGGGGTTAAGCAGCCCCAGCATTTT. This codes for CASSFWTGVKQPQHF. The full variable domain, with the rest looked up from reference TRBV5-6 and TRBJ1-5, is DAGVTQSPTHLIKTRGQQVTLRCSPKSGHDTVSWYQQALGQGPQFIFQYYEEEERQRGNFPDRFSGHQFPNYSSELNVNALLLGDSALYLCASSFWTGVKQPQHFGDGTRLSIL.

This chain uses TRBV19 with TRBJ2-1, with TRBD2 identical over 7 bases. V shed 6 bases and J 8 bases; nucleotides not matched to a gene: 13. Germline loops: CDR1 LNHDA, CDR2 SQIVND (reference sequence). CDR3 size: 15 residues. CDR3 amino acids: CASRRTGTTVDEQFF. The CDR3 DNA reads TGTGCCAGTAGACGCACCGGGACTACAGTCGATGAGCAGTTCTTC.

The chain joins TRBV19 to TRBJ1-5; tentative D call: TRBD1 (6 bases). CDR1 LNHDA and CDR2 SQIVND come from the germline V gene (reference sequence). Trimming cost V 7 bases and J 2 bases, with 6 bases left between them. CDR3 length: 12 amino acids. This CDR3 is CASTGGNQPQHF. The CDR3 region has the DNA TGTGCCAGTACAGGGGGCAATCAGCCCCAGCATTTT.

The chain couples TRBV7-9 to TRBJ2-7; no firm D call. The CDR3 loop spans 13 amino acids. The germline V and J ends were trimmed by 0 bases and 6 bases, with 9 bases remaining between them. The germline V gene encodes CDR1 SEHNR and CDR2 FQNEAQ (reference sequence). CDR3 DNA: TGTGCCAGCAGCTTAGCGGGTACTATCGAGCAGTACTTC. It yields the protein CASSLAGTIEQYF.

This sequence joins TRBV5-1 and TRBJ2-5, with 7 bases identical to TRBD1. This CDR3 is built from 14 residues. V was clipped by 2 bases and J by 2 bases; unmatched bases: 3. CDR1 SGHRS and CDR2 YFSETQ come from the germline V gene. CDR3 amino acids: CASSFPTGQETQYF. In DNA, the CDR3 is TGCGCCAGCAGCTTCCCGACAGGGCAAGAGACCCAGTACTTC.

This clone was found once. The chain combines TRBV10-3 with TRBJ1-2, with D unclear. V lost 3 bases to trimming and J lost 13 bases, with 18 bases between them. Germline CDR1 reads ENHRY; CDR2 reads SYGVKD. The CDR3 has 13 amino acids. Here the CDR3 DNA reads TGTGCCATCAGTGACCCGTCGGTAGTTACCTCCACCTTC. Protein sequence: CAISDPSVVTSTF.

The chain joins TRBV7-9 to TRBJ1-5; 8 bases are shared with TRBD1. Trimming cost V 4 bases and J 1 base; bases outside gene matches: 6. Germline loops: CDR1 SEHNR, CDR2 FQNEAQ (reference sequence). The CDR3 length is 16 residues. The CDR3 loop is CASSWQGALSNQPQHF. DNA for the CDR3: TGTGCCAGCAGCTGGCAGGGGGCCTTGAGCAATCAGCCCCAGCATTTT. Using reference TRBV7-9 and TRBJ1-5 for the parts outside the CDR3, the full variable domain is DTGVSQNPRHKITKRGQNVTFRCDPISEHNRLYWYRQTLGQGPEFLTYFQNEAQLEKSRLLSDRFSAERPKGSFSTLEIQRTEQGDSAMYLCASSWQGALSNQPQHFGDGTRLSIL.

The V gene is TRBV19, the J gene TRBJ2-4; 7 bases map to TRBD1. Germline values: CDR1 LNHDA, CDR2 SQIVND (reference sequence). CDR3 length: 15 residues. The V gene end was trimmed by 6 bases and the J gene end by 2 bases; junction bases not matched to a gene: 7. The DNA of the CDR3 is TGTGCCAGTAGCCCGAGGGGGCTGTCCAAAAACATTCAGTACTTC. Its protein is CASSPRGLSKNIQYF.

The rearrangement uses TRBV11-3 and TRBJ2-1; D is unresolved. The CDR3 consists of 12 residues. Per germline, CDR1 SGHNT and CDR2 YENEEA. Trimming took off 5 bases at V and 5 bases at J, with 7 bases between the two ends. The CDR3 DNA sequence: TGTGCCAGCAGCATCGGTAACAATGAGCAGTTCTTC. Residues: CASSIGNNEQFF.

The sample holds one count of this clone. The V and J genes are TRBV7-8 and TRBJ2-5, with unresolved D. The V end lost 5 bases, the J end lost 5 bases, and 15 bases lay between the germline ends. Germline CDR1 SGHVS, CDR2 FQNEAQ. The CDR3 has 14 residues. Here the CDR3 DNA reads TGTGCCAGCAGCCAAGGCTGGGCCTCGGAGACCCAGTACTTC. Translated: CASSQGWASETQYF.

This chain links TRBV10-3 with TRBJ2-7, with D tentatively TRBD1 (5 bases). Germline V CDR1 and CDR2: ENHRY, SYGVKD. Deletions cut 4 bases from V and 4 bases from J, with 11 bases between. This CDR3 contains 13 residues. The CDR3 bases are TGTGCCATCAGTGGGGGCCTGGGGTACGAGCAGTACTTC. It is translated as CAISGGLGYEQYF.

This clone occurred a few times. The V gene is TRBV7-9, the J gene TRBJ2-5, with TRBD1 matching over 7 bases. Losses at the gene ends were 4 bases for V and 3 bases for J; bases not matched to a gene: 8. Germline V lookup: CDR1 SEHNR, CDR2 FQNEAQ (reference sequence). The CDR3 contains 15 residues. In DNA, the CDR3 is TGTGCCAGCAGCTCCCGTACAGGGGAAAAAGAGACCCAGTACTTC. Protein product: CASSSRTGEKETQYF.

This clone was picked up one time. This rearrangement joins TRBV5-4 to TRBJ2-3; 10 nucleotides agree with TRBD2. The CDR3 is 16 amino acids. Germline V gene lookup returns CDR1 SGHNT and CDR2 YYREEE (reference sequence). J lost 4 bases, V lost 0 bases, and 5 bases had no gene match. CDR3 sequence (DNA): TGTGCCAGCAGCTTGGGAGCGGGGGGGCATGCAGATACGCAGTATTTT. Its translation: CASSLGAGGHADTQYF.

This clone was recorded only once. The rearrangement uses TRBV2 and TRBJ1-2; D not resolved. The germline V gene has CDR1 SNHLY and CDR2 FYNNEI. With 9 bases removed from V and 8 bases from J, the gap between germline ends came to 4 bases. The CDR3 runs to 8 residues. The CDR3 DNA is TGTGCCAGACGGGGCTACACCTTC. Protein sequence: CARRGYTF.

The genes are TRBV10-3 and TRBJ2-2, with 11 bases identical to TRBD2. The CDR3 covers 17 residues. Germline loops: CDR1 ENHRY, CDR2 SYGVKD. V gave up 0 bases and J gave up 1 base; unmatched junction bases: 1. The CDR3 region is CAISESGTSGNTGELFF. DNA of the CDR3: TGTGCCATCAGTGAGTCGGGGACTAGCGGGAACACCGGGGAGCTGTTTTTT.

The rearrangement uses TRBV6-5 and TRBJ1-2; D ambiguous. CDR1 and CDR2 (germline): MNHEY, SVGAGI. Trimming removed 8 bases from V and 4 bases from J, with 17 bases in between. CDR3 length: 14 residues. As DNA, the CDR3 is TGTGCCAGCCTCAAGAGCCCCGGGAGCTATGGCTACACCTTC. Protein: CASLKSPGSYGYTF.

This chain uses TRBV12-5 with TRBJ2-5; 7 bases fit TRBD1. J was trimmed by 2 bases and V by 7 bases; bases with no gene match: 10. Germline CDR1 LGHNT, CDR2 FRNRAP. The CDR3 sequence is 15 residues long. Here the CDR3 reads CASAPPGGLQETQYF. In nucleotides, the CDR3 is TGTGCTAGTGCCCCGCCAGGGGGATTACAAGAGACCCAGTACTTC. Supplemented by reference TRBV12-5 and TRBJ2-5, the full variable domain reads DARVTQTPRHKVTEMGQEVTMRCQPILGHNTVFWYRQTMMQGLELLAYFRNRAPLDDSGMPKDRFSAEMPDATLATLKIQPSEPRDSAVYFCASAPPGGLQETQYFGPGTRLLVL.

V gene TRBV12-3 or TRBV12-4 combines with J gene TRBJ1-2; 8 nucleotides align to TRBD1. Trimming at V came to 5 bases and at J to 7 bases, leaving 6 bases not matched to a gene. The CDR3 consists of 13 residues. CDR3 bases: TGTGCCAGCAGTCCAGGGGGCGCATCTGGCTACACCTTC. It codes for CASSPGGASGYTF.

V and J are TRBV7-6 and TRBJ2-3; the D gene is possibly TRBD1 (5 bases). The CDR3 length is 15 residues. The germline gives CDR1 SGHVS, CDR2 FNYEAQ. With 4 bases removed from V and 6 bases from J, the gap between germline ends came to 17 bases. This CDR3 is CASSSELAGPDTQYF. The CDR3, as DNA: TGTGCCAGCAGCTCAGAACTTGCAGGGCCCGATACGCAGTATTTT. Using reference TRBV7-6 and TRBJ2-3 for the parts outside the CDR3, the full variable domain is GAGVSQSPRYKVTKRGQDVALRCDPISGHVSLYWYRQALGQGPEFLTYFNYEAQQDKSGLPNDRFSAERPEGSISTLTIQRTEQRDSAMYRCASSSELAGPDTQYFGPGTRLTVL.

The J gene is TRBJ1-2, the V gene TRBV11-2; D is possibly TRBD1 (5 bases). This CDR3 is 15 amino acids long. Germline CDR1 SGHAT, CDR2 FQNNGV. Trimming cost V 0 bases and J 4 bases, with 12 bases left between them. DNA of the CDR3: TGTGCCAGCAGCTTAGAGTCCTACAGGCCCTATGGCTACACCTTC. It specifies CASSLESYRPYGYTF.

The chain carries TRBV4-1 and TRBJ2-7; D possibly corresponds to TRBD2 (6 bases). Germline V gene sequence: CDR1 MGHRA, CDR2 YSYEKL. Between the trimmed V and J ends, which lost 2 bases and 7 bases, there was a span of 18 bases. The CDR3 runs 15 residues. In DNA, the CDR3 is TGCGCCAGCAGCCAACTTTCAAGTCTAGCGTGGGAGCAGTACTTC. This codes for CASSQLSSLAWEQYF.

The gene calls are TRBV4-1 and TRBJ2-7; perhaps TRBD1 as D (5 bases). In germline, CDR1 is MGHRA, CDR2 YSYEKL. V dropped 0 bases and J dropped 3 bases, with 18 bases sitting between them. The CDR3 runs 17 residues. The CDR3 sequence: CASSQDSMGQGSYEQYF. In DNA form, the CDR3 reads TGCGCCAGCAGCCAAGATTCAATGGGGCAGGGAAGCTACGAGCAGTACTTC.